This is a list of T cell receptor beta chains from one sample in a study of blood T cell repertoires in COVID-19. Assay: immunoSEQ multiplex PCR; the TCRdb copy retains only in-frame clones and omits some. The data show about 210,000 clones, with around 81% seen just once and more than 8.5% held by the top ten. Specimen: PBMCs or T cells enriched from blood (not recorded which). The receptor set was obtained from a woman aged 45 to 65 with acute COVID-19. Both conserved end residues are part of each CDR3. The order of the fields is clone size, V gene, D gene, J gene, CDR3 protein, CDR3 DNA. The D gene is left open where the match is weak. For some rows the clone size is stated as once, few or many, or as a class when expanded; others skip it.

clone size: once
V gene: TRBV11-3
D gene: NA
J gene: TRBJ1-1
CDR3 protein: CASSFYRALNTEAFF
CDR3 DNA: TGTGCCAGCAGCTTTTACAGGGCCTTGAACACTGAAGCTTTCTTT

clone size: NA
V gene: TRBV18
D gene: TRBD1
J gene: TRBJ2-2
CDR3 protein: CASSPPGQGGTGELFF
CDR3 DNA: TGTGCCAGCTCACCTCCGGGACAGGGTGGAACCGGGGAGCTGTTTTTT

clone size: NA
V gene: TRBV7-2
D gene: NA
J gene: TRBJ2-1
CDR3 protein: CASGQQSSSYNEQFF
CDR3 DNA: TGTGCCAGCGGACAACAAAGTAGCTCCTACAATGAGCAGTTCTTC

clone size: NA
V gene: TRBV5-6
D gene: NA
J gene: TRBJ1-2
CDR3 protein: CASSLEGVGYTF
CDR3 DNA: TGTGCCAGCAGCTTGGAAGGGGTTGGCTACACCTTC

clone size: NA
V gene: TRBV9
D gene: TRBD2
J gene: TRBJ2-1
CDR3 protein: CASSATLTGTSGIRAGNEQFF
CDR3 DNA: TGTGCCAGCAGCGCGACCCTTACCGGGACTAGCGGGATAAGGGCTGGAAATGAGCAGTTCTTC

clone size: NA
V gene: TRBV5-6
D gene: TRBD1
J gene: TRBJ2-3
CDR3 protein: CASSLRDRADTQYF
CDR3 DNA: TGTGCCAGCAGCTTGCGGGACAGGGCAGATACGCAGTATTTT

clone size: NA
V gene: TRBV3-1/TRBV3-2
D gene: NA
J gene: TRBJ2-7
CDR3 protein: CASTGQSYEQYF
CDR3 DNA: TGTGCCAGCACCGGACAGTCCTACGAGCAGTACTTC

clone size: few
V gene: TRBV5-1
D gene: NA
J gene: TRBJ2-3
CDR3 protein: CASSLAIGGGRTDTQYF
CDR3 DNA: TGCGCCAGCAGCTTGGCCATTGGGGGGGGCCGCACAGATACGCAGTATTTT

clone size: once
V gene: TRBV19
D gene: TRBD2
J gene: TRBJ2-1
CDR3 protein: CASRTILAGGGEQFF
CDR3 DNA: TGTGCCAGTAGGACTATATTAGCGGGAGGGGGAGAGCAGTTCTTC

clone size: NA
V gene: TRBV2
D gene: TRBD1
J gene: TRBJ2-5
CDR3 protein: CASSVQGAQETQYF
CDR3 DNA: TGTGCCAGCAGTGTACAGGGGGCGCAAGAGACCCAGTACTTC

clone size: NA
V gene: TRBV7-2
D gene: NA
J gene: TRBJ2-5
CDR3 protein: CASSHAGQKETQYF
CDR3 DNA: TGTGCCAGCAGCCATGCGGGACAGAAAGAGACCCAGTACTTC

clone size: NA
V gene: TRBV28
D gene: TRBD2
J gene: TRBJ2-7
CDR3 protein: CASSGNLAGGLFENYEQYF
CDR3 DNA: TGTGCCAGCAGCGGTAATCTAGCGGGAGGGCTATTTGAGAATTACGAGCAGTACTTC

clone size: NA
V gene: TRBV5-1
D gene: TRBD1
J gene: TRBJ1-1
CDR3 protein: CASSLVAGGLNTEAFF
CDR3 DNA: TGCGCCAGCAGCTTGGTCGCAGGGGGCCTGAACACTGAAGCTTTCTTT

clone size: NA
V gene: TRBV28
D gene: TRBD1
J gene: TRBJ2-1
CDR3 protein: CASSTDRGYNEQFF
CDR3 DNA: TGTGCCAGCAGTACGGACAGGGGTTACAATGAGCAGTTCTTC

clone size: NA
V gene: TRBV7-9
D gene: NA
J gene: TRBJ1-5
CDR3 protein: CASSQQGGQPQHF
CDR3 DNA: TGTGCCAGCAGCCAACAGGGTGGGCAGCCCCAGCATTTT

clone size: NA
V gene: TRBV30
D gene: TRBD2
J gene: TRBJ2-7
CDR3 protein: CAWSAIYSGSGYEQYF
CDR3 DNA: TGTGCCTGGAGTGCCATTTATAGCGGGAGTGGCTACGAGCAGTACTTC

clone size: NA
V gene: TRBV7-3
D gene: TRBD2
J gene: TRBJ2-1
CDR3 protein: CASSPYTSGITNEQFF
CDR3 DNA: TGTGCCAGCAGCCCGTACACTAGCGGGATAACCAATGAGCAGTTCTTC

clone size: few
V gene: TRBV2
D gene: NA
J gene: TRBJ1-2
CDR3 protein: CASRVSRTANYGYTF
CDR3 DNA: TGTGCCAGCAGAGTATCCAGGACTGCTAACTATGGCTACACCTTC

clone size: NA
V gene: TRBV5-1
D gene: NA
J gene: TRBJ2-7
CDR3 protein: CASSQLADRQQYF
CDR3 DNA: TGCGCCAGCAGCCAATTAGCGGATCGGCAGCAGTACTTC

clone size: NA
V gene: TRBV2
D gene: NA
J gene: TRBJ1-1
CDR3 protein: CASRFGGAPGAFF
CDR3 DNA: TGTGCCAGCAGGTTTGGAGGGGCGCCAGGAGCTTTCTTT

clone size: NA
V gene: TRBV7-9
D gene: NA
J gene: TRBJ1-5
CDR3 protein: CASSAGQNQPQHF
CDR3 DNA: TGTGCCAGCAGCGCCGGACAGAATCAGCCCCAGCATTTT

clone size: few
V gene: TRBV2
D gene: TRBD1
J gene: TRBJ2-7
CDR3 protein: CASSSRDRGREQYF
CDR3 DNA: TGTGCCAGCAGTTCCCGGGACAGGGGGCGCGAGCAGTACTTC

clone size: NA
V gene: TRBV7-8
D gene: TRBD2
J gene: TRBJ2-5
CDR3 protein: CASRVRLAGQETQYF
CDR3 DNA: TGTGCCAGCAGGGTTCGACTAGCGGGACAAGAGACCCAGTACTTC

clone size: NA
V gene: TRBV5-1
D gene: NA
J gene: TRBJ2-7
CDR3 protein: CASSAGQRVYEQYF
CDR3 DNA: TGCGCCAGCAGCGCGGGACAGAGAGTCTACGAGCAGTACTTC

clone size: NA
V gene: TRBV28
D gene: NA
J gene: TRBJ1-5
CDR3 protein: CASSSLGLAGKQPQHF
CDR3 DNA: TGTGCCAGCAGTAGTTTAGGTCTCGCCGGGAAACAGCCCCAGCATTTT

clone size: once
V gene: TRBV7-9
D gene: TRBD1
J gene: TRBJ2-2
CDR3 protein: CASSPGRTGITGELFF
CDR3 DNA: TGTGCCAGCAGCCCCGGAAGGACAGGGATAACCGGGGAGCTGTTTTTT

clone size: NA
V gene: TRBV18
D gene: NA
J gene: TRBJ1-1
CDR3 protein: CASSRLQGGEVMNTEAFF
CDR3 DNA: TGTGCCAGCTCACGGCTACAGGGAGGGGAGGTTATGAACACTGAAGCTTTCTTT

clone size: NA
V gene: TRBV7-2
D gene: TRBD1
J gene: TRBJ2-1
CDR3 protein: CASSTSRTGSYNEQFF
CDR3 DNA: TGTGCCAGCAGCACATCTCGGACAGGGTCCTACAATGAGCAGTTCTTC

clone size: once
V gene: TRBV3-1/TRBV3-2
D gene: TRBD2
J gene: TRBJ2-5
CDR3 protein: CASSQEGGTSLLEETQYF
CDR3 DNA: TGTGCCAGCAGCCAAGAGGGAGGGACTAGTTTGTTAGAAGAGACCCAGTACTTC

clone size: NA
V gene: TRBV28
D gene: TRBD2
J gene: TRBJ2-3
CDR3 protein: CASSNRDYEFTDTQYF
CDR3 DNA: TGTGCCAGCAGTAACCGGGACTACGAATTCACAGATACGCAGTATTTT

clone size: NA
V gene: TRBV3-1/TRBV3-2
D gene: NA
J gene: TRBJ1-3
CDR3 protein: CASRGRSTSGNTIYF
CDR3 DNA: TGTGCCAGCAGGGGGAGGTCGACCTCTGGAAACACCATATATTTT

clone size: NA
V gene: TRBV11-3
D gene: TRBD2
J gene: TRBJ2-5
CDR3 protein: CASSSSSGGAYQETQYF
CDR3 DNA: TGTGCCAGCAGCTCAAGTAGCGGGGGGGCCTACCAAGAGACCCAGTACTTC

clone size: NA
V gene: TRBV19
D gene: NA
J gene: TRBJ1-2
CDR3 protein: CASSTGGTTDGYTF
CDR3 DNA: TGTGCCAGTAGTACGGGAGGTACCACGGATGGCTACACCTTC

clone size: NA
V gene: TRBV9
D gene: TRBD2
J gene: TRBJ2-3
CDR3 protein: CATSFTSGGGITDTQYF
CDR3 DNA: TGTGCCACCAGCTTTACTAGCGGGGGGGGAATCACAGATACGCAGTATTTT

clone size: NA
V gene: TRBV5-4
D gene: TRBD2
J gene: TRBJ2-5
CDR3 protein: CASSFSGRWETQYF
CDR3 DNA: TGTGCCAGCAGCTTTAGCGGGAGGTGGGAGACCCAGTACTTC

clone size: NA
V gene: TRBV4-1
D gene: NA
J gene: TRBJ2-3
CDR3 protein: CASSQDVADSTDTQYF
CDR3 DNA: TGCGCCAGCAGCCAAGATGTAGCGGACTCCACAGATACGCAGTATTTT

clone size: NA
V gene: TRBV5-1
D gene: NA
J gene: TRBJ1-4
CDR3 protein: CASSLTDPTNEKLFF
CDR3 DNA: TGCGCCAGCAGCTTGACAGATCCAACTAATGAAAAACTGTTTTTT

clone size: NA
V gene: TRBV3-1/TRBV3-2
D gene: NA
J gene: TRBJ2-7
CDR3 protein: CASSQSSGPKYF
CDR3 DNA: TGTGCCAGCAGCCAGTCCTCAGGTCCCAAGTACTTC

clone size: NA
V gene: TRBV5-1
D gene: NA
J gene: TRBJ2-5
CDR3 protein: CASSPGQIQETQYF
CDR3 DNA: TGCGCCAGCAGCCCAGGACAGATCCAAGAGACCCAGTACTTC

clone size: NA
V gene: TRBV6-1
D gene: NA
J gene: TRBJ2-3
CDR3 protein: CASSVVGGGTSTDTQYF
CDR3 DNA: TGTGCCAGCAGTGTGGTAGGGGGGGGAACTAGCACAGATACGCAGTATTTT

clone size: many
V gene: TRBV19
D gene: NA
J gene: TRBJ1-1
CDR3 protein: CASSIEGQREAFF
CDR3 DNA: TGTGCCAGTAGTATAGAAGGACAGCGTGAAGCTTTCTTT

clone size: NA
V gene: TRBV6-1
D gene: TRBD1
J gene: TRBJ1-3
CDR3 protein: CASSEGYLRTGFRASGNTIYF
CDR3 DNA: TGTGCCAGCAGTGAAGGATATTTAAGGACAGGGTTTCGGGCGTCTGGAAACACCATATATTTT

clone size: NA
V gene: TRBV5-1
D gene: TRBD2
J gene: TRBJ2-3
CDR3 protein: CASGMTMGSGGNHGTDTQYF
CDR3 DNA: TGCGCCAGCGGAATGACTATGGGTAGCGGGGGCAACCATGGGACAGATACGCAGTATTTT

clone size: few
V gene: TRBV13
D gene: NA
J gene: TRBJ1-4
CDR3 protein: CASSLRVATNEKLFF
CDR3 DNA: TGTGCCAGCAGCTTGAGGGTTGCAACTAATGAAAAACTGTTTTTT

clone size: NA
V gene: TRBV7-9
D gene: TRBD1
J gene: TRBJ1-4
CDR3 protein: CASSPWTGYEKLFF
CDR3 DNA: TGTGCCAGCAGCCCGTGGACAGGGTATGAAAAACTGTTTTTT

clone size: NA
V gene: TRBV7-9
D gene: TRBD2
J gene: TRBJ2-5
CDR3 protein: CASSSPGLAGEEETQYF
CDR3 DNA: TGTGCCAGCAGCTCACCGGGACTAGCGGGAGAGGAAGAGACCCAGTACTTC

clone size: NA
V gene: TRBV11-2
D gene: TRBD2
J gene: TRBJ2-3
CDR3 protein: CASSLDVSGGRQYF
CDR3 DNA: TGTGCCAGCAGCTTAGATGTTAGCGGGGGAAGGCAGTATTTT

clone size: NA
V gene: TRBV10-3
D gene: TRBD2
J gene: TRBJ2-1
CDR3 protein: CATRLAGNNEQFF
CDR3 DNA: TGTGCCACGCGACTAGCGGGAAACAATGAGCAGTTCTTC

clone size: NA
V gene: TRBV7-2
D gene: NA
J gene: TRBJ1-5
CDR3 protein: CASSLNRPNQPQHF
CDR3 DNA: TGTGCCAGCAGCTTAAACAGGCCGAATCAGCCCCAGCATTTT

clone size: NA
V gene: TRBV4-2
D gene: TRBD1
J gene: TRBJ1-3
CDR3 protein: CASSPRADRGNGNTIYF
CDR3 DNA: TGTGCCAGCAGCCCCAGGGCCGACAGGGGAAATGGAAACACCATATATTTT

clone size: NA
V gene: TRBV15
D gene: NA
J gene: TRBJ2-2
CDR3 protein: CATSVQNTGELFF
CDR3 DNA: TGTGCCACCAGCGTCCAGAACACCGGGGAGCTGTTTTTT

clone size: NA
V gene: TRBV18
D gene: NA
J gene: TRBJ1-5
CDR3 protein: CASSPLGGGDNQPQHF
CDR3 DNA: TGTGCCAGCTCACCCCTAGGGGGGGGCGACAATCAGCCCCAGCATTTT

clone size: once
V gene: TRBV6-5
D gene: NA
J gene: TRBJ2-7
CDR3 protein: CASSPNRVIHEQYF
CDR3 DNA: TGTGCCAGCAGTCCCAACAGGGTTATCCACGAGCAGTACTTC

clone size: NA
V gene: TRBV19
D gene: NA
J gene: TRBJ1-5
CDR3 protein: CASSIPGGANQPQHF
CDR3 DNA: TGTGCCAGTAGTATACCCGGGGGGGCCAATCAGCCCCAGCATTTT

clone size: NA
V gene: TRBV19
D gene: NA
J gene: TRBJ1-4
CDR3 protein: CASSDRTEKLFF
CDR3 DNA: TGTGCCAGTAGTGACAGAACCGAAAAACTGTTTTTT

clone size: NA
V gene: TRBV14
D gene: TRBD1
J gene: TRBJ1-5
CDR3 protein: CASSQVRGRDSNQPQHF
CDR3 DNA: TGTGCCAGCAGCCAAGTCAGGGGGCGTGATAGCAATCAGCCCCAGCATTTT

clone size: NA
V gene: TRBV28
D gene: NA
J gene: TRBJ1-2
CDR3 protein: CATLTSNYGYTF
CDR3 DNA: TGTGCCACCCTGACTTCTAACTATGGCTACACCTTC